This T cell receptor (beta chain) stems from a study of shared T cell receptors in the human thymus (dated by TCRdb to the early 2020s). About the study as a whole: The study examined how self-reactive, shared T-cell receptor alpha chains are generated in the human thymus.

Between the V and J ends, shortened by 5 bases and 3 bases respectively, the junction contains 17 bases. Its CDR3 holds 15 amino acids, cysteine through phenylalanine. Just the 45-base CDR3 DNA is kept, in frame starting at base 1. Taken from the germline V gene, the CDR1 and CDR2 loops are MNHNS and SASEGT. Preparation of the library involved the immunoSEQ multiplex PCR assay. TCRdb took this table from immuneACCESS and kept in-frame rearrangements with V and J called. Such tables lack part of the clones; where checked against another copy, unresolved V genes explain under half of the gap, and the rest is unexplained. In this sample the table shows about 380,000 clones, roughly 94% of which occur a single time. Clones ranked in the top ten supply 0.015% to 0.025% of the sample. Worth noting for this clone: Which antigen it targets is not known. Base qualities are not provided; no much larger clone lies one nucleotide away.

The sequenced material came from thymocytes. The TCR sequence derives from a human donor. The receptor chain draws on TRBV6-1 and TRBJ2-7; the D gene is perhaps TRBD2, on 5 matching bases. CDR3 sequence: CASSSTGWLCYEQYF. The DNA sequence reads TGTGCCAGCAGTTCAACGGGGTGGCTTTGCTACGAGCAGTACTTC.